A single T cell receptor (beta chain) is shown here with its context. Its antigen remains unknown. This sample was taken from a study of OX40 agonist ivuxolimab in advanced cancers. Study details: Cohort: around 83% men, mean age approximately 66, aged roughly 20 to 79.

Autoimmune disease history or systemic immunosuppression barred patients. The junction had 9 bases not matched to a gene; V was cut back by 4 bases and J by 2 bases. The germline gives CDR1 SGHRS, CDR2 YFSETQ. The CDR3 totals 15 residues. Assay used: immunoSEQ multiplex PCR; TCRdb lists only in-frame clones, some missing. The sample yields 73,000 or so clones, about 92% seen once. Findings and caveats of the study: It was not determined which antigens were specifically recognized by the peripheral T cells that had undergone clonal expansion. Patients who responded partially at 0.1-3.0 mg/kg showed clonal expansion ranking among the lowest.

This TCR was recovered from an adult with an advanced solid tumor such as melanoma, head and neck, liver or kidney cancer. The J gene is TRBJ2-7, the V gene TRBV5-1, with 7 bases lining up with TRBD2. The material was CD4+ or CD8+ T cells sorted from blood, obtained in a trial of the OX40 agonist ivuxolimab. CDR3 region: CASSGQAGRAYEQYF. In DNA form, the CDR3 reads TGCGCCAGCAGCGGCCAAGCGGGGCGAGCCTACGAGCAGTACTTC.